The 7 T cell receptor beta chains below all came from one sample that was sequenced in a study of OX40 agonist ivuxolimab in advanced cancers. Data came from immunoSEQ multiplex PCR; TCRdb stores just in-frame clones and leaves some out. The table includes 65,000 to 95,000 clones, about 88% detected once. Sample: CD4+ or CD8+ T cells sorted from blood, taken in a trial of the OX40 agonist ivuxolimab. The receptor source for this set is an adult with an advanced solid tumor such as melanoma, head and neck, liver or kidney cancer.

The sample holds a few counts of this clone. DNA for the CDR3: TGTGCCAGCAACCCCACACAGGCAGGTAGTCAGCCCCAGCATTTT. Its protein product is CASNPTQAGSQPQHF. The rearrangement links TRBV19 to TRBJ1-5; possible D gene TRBD1, 5 bases. The germline V and J ends were trimmed by 9 bases and 6 bases, with 21 bases remaining between them. This CDR3 contains 15 residues. In germline, CDR1 is LNHDA, CDR2 SQIVND (reference sequence).

This chain links TRBV5-1 with TRBJ1-3; D uncertain. The V and J ends lost 3 bases and 0 bases respectively, with 13 bases between them. Germline CDR1 is SGHRS and CDR2 is YFSETQ. The CDR3 is 16 residues long. The CDR3 here is CASSSGPISSGNTIYF. CDR3 DNA: TGCGCCAGCAGCTCCGGGCCCATTAGCTCTGGAAACACCATATATTTT.

The chain joins TRBV28 to TRBJ2-7; possible D gene TRBD1, 6 bases. CDR3 size: 18 residues. V lost 3 bases to trimming and J lost 3 bases, with 24 bases between them. Germline CDR1 MDHEN, CDR2 SYDVKM. CDR3: CASSFHVLNTGNNYEQYF. Written as DNA, the CDR3 is TGTGCCAGCAGTTTCCACGTCCTCAACACAGGGAATAACTACGAGCAGTACTTC.

The chain combines TRBV29-1 with TRBJ1-4; 9 bases are shared with TRBD1. Looked up from germline, CDR1 is SQVTM and CDR2 is ANQGSEA. The CDR3 contains 13 residues. The ends lost 4 bases at V and 7 bases at J; junction bases unmatched: 4. The CDR3 is CSVGGQGGEKLFF. CDR3 DNA sequence: TGCAGCGTTGGGGGACAGGGAGGTGAAAAACTGTTTTTT.

This sequence joins TRBV2 and TRBJ2-7; D is ambiguous. Trimming stripped 6 bases from V and 7 bases from J, with 16 bases between. From germline, CDR1 is SNHLY and CDR2 FYNNEI. This CDR3 is 13 amino acids long. CDR3 nucleotide sequence: TGTGCCAGCAGCACACTCCAAATGGGAGAGCAGTACTTC. As protein: CASSTLQMGEQYF. The entire variable domain, with the rest obtained from reference TRBV2 and TRBJ2-7, is as follows: EPEVTQTPSHQVTQMGQEVILRCVPISNHLYFYWYRQILGQKVEFLVSFYNNEISEKSEIFDDQFSVERPDGSNFTLKIRSTKLEDSAMYFCASSTLQMGEQYFGPGTRLTVT.

The genes are TRBV11-2 and TRBJ1-4; D unresolved. The germline CDR1 and CDR2 sequences are SGHAT and FQNNGV. The CDR3 loop spans 13 amino acids. The V gene lost 5 bases and the J gene lost 8 bases, with 12 bases spanning the gap. This CDR3 is CASSPEDSEKLFF. The CDR3 coding sequence is TGTGCCAGCAGCCCCGAAGACTCAGAAAAACTGTTTTTT.

V and J are TRBV28 and TRBJ2-4, with D perhaps TRBD1 or TRBD2 (6 bases each). The length of the CDR3 is 18 residues. V lost 3 bases to trimming and J lost 0 bases, with 18 bases between them. The germline gives CDR1 MDHEN, CDR2 SYDVKM. The chain's CDR3 is CASSFGGLTLGAKNIQYF. The DNA of the CDR3 is TGTGCCAGCAGTTTTGGGGGGCTAACCCTCGGAGCCAAAAACATTCAGTACTTC.